The rows below give T cell receptor beta chains drawn from one sample of a study of blood T cells in healthy people across ages. TCRdb re-analysed the 5' RACE reads in MiXCR, keeping a single row per CDR3 protein. The sample shows 850,000 to 1,000,000 distinct CDR3 sequences, about 44% of them seen only once. The sample comprised blood. The receptors stem from a man aged 25 to 45 in good health. Both conserved end residues are part of each CDR3. The order of the fields is V gene, D gene, J gene, clone size, CDR3 length, CDR3 protein, CDR3 DNA. A D gene is named only where the DNA matches it firmly. Clone size appears in some rows only: once, few, many, or a class for an expanded clone.

V gene: TRBV6-5
D gene: TRBD2
J gene: TRBJ2-1
clone size: few
CDR3 length: 16
CDR3 protein: CASSSVSGGAYNEQFF
CDR3 DNA: TGTGCCAGCAGTTCCGTCAGCGGGGGGGCCTACAATGAGCAGTTCTTC

V gene: TRBV4-3
D gene: TRBD1
J gene: TRBJ1-1
clone size: NA
CDR3 length: 15
CDR3 protein: CASSLNRGLNTEAFF
CDR3 DNA: TGCGCCAGCAGCCTAAACAGGGGTCTGAACACTGAAGCTTTCTTT

V gene: TRBV5-1
D gene: TRBD2
J gene: TRBJ2-7
clone size: few
CDR3 length: 13
CDR3 protein: CASSWEGRYEQYF
CDR3 DNA: TGCGCCAGCAGCTGGGAGGGGAGGTACGAGCAGTACTTC

V gene: TRBV9
D gene: TRBD1
J gene: TRBJ2-7
clone size: few
CDR3 length: 17
CDR3 protein: CASSAPGQGKNLYEQYF
CDR3 DNA: TGTGCCAGCAGCGCTCCGGGACAGGGCAAAAACCTCTACGAGCAGTACTTC

V gene: TRBV6-2/TRBV6-3
D gene: NA
J gene: TRBJ1-5
clone size: NA
CDR3 length: 13
CDR3 protein: CASSYGVNQPQHF
CDR3 DNA: TGTGCCAGCAGTTACGGGGTCAATCAGCCCCAGCATTTT

V gene: TRBV29-1
D gene: TRBD1
J gene: TRBJ2-7
clone size: NA
CDR3 length: 14
CDR3 protein: CSVEVQGAPYEQYF
CDR3 DNA: TGCAGCGTTGAGGTGCAGGGGGCTCCCTACGAGCAGTACTTC

V gene: TRBV20-1
D gene: TRBD1
J gene: TRBJ1-5
clone size: few
CDR3 length: 13
CDR3 protein: CSAAGQGEQPQHF
CDR3 DNA: TGCAGTGCCGCTGGACAGGGCGAACAGCCCCAGCATTTT

V gene: TRBV7-9
D gene: NA
J gene: TRBJ1-1
clone size: NA
CDR3 length: 15
CDR3 protein: CASSPYSADDTEAFF
CDR3 DNA: TGTGCCAGCAGCCCTTATTCGGCTGATGACACTGAAGCTTTCTTT

V gene: TRBV28
D gene: TRBD2
J gene: TRBJ2-1
clone size: NA
CDR3 length: 13
CDR3 protein: CASSLGGASEQLF
CDR3 DNA: TGTGCCAGCAGTCTCGGGGGGGCCTCTGAGCAGTTATTC

V gene: TRBV5-1
D gene: NA
J gene: TRBJ1-2
clone size: NA
CDR3 length: 13
CDR3 protein: CASSPIDNYGYTF
CDR3 DNA: TGCGCCAGCAGCCCTATCGACAACTATGGCTACACCTTC

V gene: TRBV7-2
D gene: TRBD2
J gene: TRBJ2-1
clone size: NA
CDR3 length: 15
CDR3 protein: CASRSPGLALNEQFF
CDR3 DNA: TGTGCCAGCAGATCCCCGGGACTAGCACTCAATGAGCAGTTCTTC

V gene: TRBV4-3
D gene: NA
J gene: TRBJ2-1
clone size: few
CDR3 length: 16
CDR3 protein: CASSQEGRTSSGEQFF
CDR3 DNA: TGCGCCAGCAGCCAAGAAGGTAGAACGTCGTCAGGTGAGCAGTTCTTC

V gene: TRBV20-1
D gene: NA
J gene: TRBJ1-1
clone size: NA
CDR3 length: 11
CDR3 protein: CIQVGNTEAFF
CDR3 DNA: TGCATTCAGGTGGGGAACACTGAAGCTTTCTTT

V gene: TRBV3-1
D gene: TRBD1
J gene: TRBJ1-6
clone size: NA
CDR3 length: 16
CDR3 protein: CASSHSDRGSNSPLHF
CDR3 DNA: TGTGCCAGCAGCCACTCGGACAGGGGATCTAATTCACCCCTCCACTTT

V gene: TRBV6-2/TRBV6-3
D gene: NA
J gene: TRBJ2-1
clone size: NA
CDR3 length: 14
CDR3 protein: CASSYPYSRIEQFF
CDR3 DNA: TGTGCCAGCAGTTACCCCTACTCCCGAATTGAGCAGTTCTTC

V gene: TRBV10-3
D gene: NA
J gene: TRBJ2-7
clone size: few
CDR3 length: 15
CDR3 protein: CAISQNGQISYEQYF
CDR3 DNA: TGTGCCATCTCTCAGAACGGACAGATCTCCTACGAGCAGTACTTC

V gene: TRBV7-9
D gene: NA
J gene: TRBJ1-1
clone size: few
CDR3 length: 17
CDR3 protein: CASSLAWYRVRNTEAFF
CDR3 DNA: TGTGCCAGCAGCTTAGCGTGGTACAGGGTAAGGAACACTGAAGCTTTCTTT

V gene: TRBV29-1
D gene: NA
J gene: TRBJ1-2
clone size: NA
CDR3 length: 11
CDR3 protein: CSVSEGGGYTF
CDR3 DNA: TGCAGCGTCTCTGAGGGGGGAGGCTACACCTTC

V gene: TRBV15
D gene: NA
J gene: TRBJ2-4
clone size: NA
CDR3 length: 15
CDR3 protein: CATSRDRSMRPGQYF
CDR3 DNA: TGTGCCACCAGCAGAGATCGGAGCATGCGGCCAGGGCAGTACTTC

V gene: TRBV20-1
D gene: TRBD2
J gene: TRBJ2-7
clone size: NA
CDR3 length: 14
CDR3 protein: CSARGERGSYEQYF
CDR3 DNA: TGCAGTGCTAGAGGTGAGCGGGGCTCCTACGAGCAGTACTTC

V gene: TRBV28
D gene: NA
J gene: TRBJ2-2
clone size: many
CDR3 length: 14
CDR3 protein: CASSLFQGSGELFF
CDR3 DNA: TGTGCCAGCAGTTTATTTCAGGGTTCCGGGGAGCTGTTTTTT

V gene: TRBV4-2
D gene: NA
J gene: TRBJ1-6
clone size: NA
CDR3 length: 15
CDR3 protein: CASSQDPRTNSPLHF
CDR3 DNA: TGTGCCAGCAGCCAAGATCCGCGGACAAATTCACCCCTCCACTTT

V gene: TRBV20-1
D gene: NA
J gene: TRBJ2-7
clone size: NA
CDR3 length: 15
CDR3 protein: CSARAAGFFPYEQYF
CDR3 DNA: TGCAGTGCTCGCGCCGCGGGATTCTTCCCCTACGAGCAGTACTTC

V gene: TRBV7-9
D gene: NA
J gene: TRBJ2-3
clone size: NA
CDR3 length: 15
CDR3 protein: CASSLQGLGADTQYF
CDR3 DNA: TGTGCCAGCAGCTTACAGGGGCTAGGGGCAGATACGCAGTATTTT

V gene: TRBV12-3/TRBV12-4
D gene: NA
J gene: TRBJ2-7
clone size: few
CDR3 length: 15
CDR3 protein: CASSLGAVLSYEQYF
CDR3 DNA: TGTGCCAGCAGTTTAGGAGCGGTACTCTCCTACGAGCAGTACTTC

V gene: TRBV20-1
D gene: NA
J gene: TRBJ2-3
clone size: NA
CDR3 length: 11
CDR3 protein: CSARAEVTQYF
CDR3 DNA: TGCAGTGCTAGAGCCGAGGTTACGCAGTATTTT

V gene: TRBV14
D gene: NA
J gene: TRBJ1-4
clone size: NA
CDR3 length: 17
CDR3 protein: CASSQDGTGLRYEKLFF
CDR3 DNA: TGTGCCAGCAGCCAAGATGGGACGGGGCTAAGATATGAAAAACTGTTTTTT

V gene: TRBV6-5
D gene: TRBD2
J gene: TRBJ2-1
clone size: few
CDR3 length: 16
CDR3 protein: CASSSWTSSSYNEQFF
CDR3 DNA: TGTGCCAGCAGCTCGTGGACTAGCAGCTCCTACAATGAGCAGTTCTTC